These T cell receptor beta chains were read from a single sample in a study of blood T cell repertoires in COVID-19. Profiled with immunoSEQ multiplex PCR; TCRdb holds only in-frame clones, not every one. The data contain some 120,000 clones, roughly 85% of them seen just once; the ten biggest clones take up 27%. Specimen: peripheral blood. These TCRs come from a woman of 80 years or more with acute or convalescent COVID-19. Both conserved end residues are part of each CDR3. The D gene is left open where the match is weak. Where a row states a size, it is once, few, many or the class of an expanded clone; other rows omit it.

clone size,D gene,J gene,V gene,CDR3 DNA,CDR3 protein
.,TRBD1,TRBJ1-4,TRBV5-1,TGCGCCAGCACTGTGGGACAGGGGGAACGGCTGTTTTTT,CASTVGQGERLFF
once,.,TRBJ2-3,TRBV6-5,TGTGCCAGCAGTTACTCACGAGGTGGAGGATCGGATACGCAGTATTTT,CASSYSRGGGSDTQYF
.,.,TRBJ1-1,TRBV27,TGTGCCAGCAGTTTACGGTGGAACACTGAAGCTTTCTTT,CASSLRWNTEAFF
.,.,TRBJ2-7,TRBV7-6,TGTGCCAGCAGCTTAGCGTGGAGCTCCTACGAGCAGTACTTC,CASSLAWSSYEQYF
once,TRBD1,TRBJ1-1,TRBV18,TGTGCCAGCTCACCAACCGGGACAGGGAGTATGAACACTGAAGCTTTCTTT,CASSPTGTGSMNTEAFF
.,.,TRBJ2-2,TRBV9,TGTGCCAGCAGCGTATACTCAGGGGCGAACACCGGGGAGCTGTTTTTT,CASSVYSGANTGELFF
.,.,TRBJ1-6,TRBV2,TGTGCCAGCACCGAGACCTATAATTCACCCCTCCACTTT,CASTETYNSPLHF
.,.,TRBJ2-3,TRBV4-1,TGCGCCAGCAGCCAAGATTTAGCAGAGAGAGATACGCAGTATTTT,CASSQDLAERDTQYF
.,TRBD1,TRBJ2-1,TRBV14,TGTGCCAGCAGCCAATTAGGACAGGTTGAGCAGTTCTTC,CASSQLGQVEQFF
few,TRBD1,TRBJ1-1,TRBV29-1,TGCAGCGGTGGACAGGGATCGGCTGAAGCTTTCTTT,CSGGQGSAEAFF